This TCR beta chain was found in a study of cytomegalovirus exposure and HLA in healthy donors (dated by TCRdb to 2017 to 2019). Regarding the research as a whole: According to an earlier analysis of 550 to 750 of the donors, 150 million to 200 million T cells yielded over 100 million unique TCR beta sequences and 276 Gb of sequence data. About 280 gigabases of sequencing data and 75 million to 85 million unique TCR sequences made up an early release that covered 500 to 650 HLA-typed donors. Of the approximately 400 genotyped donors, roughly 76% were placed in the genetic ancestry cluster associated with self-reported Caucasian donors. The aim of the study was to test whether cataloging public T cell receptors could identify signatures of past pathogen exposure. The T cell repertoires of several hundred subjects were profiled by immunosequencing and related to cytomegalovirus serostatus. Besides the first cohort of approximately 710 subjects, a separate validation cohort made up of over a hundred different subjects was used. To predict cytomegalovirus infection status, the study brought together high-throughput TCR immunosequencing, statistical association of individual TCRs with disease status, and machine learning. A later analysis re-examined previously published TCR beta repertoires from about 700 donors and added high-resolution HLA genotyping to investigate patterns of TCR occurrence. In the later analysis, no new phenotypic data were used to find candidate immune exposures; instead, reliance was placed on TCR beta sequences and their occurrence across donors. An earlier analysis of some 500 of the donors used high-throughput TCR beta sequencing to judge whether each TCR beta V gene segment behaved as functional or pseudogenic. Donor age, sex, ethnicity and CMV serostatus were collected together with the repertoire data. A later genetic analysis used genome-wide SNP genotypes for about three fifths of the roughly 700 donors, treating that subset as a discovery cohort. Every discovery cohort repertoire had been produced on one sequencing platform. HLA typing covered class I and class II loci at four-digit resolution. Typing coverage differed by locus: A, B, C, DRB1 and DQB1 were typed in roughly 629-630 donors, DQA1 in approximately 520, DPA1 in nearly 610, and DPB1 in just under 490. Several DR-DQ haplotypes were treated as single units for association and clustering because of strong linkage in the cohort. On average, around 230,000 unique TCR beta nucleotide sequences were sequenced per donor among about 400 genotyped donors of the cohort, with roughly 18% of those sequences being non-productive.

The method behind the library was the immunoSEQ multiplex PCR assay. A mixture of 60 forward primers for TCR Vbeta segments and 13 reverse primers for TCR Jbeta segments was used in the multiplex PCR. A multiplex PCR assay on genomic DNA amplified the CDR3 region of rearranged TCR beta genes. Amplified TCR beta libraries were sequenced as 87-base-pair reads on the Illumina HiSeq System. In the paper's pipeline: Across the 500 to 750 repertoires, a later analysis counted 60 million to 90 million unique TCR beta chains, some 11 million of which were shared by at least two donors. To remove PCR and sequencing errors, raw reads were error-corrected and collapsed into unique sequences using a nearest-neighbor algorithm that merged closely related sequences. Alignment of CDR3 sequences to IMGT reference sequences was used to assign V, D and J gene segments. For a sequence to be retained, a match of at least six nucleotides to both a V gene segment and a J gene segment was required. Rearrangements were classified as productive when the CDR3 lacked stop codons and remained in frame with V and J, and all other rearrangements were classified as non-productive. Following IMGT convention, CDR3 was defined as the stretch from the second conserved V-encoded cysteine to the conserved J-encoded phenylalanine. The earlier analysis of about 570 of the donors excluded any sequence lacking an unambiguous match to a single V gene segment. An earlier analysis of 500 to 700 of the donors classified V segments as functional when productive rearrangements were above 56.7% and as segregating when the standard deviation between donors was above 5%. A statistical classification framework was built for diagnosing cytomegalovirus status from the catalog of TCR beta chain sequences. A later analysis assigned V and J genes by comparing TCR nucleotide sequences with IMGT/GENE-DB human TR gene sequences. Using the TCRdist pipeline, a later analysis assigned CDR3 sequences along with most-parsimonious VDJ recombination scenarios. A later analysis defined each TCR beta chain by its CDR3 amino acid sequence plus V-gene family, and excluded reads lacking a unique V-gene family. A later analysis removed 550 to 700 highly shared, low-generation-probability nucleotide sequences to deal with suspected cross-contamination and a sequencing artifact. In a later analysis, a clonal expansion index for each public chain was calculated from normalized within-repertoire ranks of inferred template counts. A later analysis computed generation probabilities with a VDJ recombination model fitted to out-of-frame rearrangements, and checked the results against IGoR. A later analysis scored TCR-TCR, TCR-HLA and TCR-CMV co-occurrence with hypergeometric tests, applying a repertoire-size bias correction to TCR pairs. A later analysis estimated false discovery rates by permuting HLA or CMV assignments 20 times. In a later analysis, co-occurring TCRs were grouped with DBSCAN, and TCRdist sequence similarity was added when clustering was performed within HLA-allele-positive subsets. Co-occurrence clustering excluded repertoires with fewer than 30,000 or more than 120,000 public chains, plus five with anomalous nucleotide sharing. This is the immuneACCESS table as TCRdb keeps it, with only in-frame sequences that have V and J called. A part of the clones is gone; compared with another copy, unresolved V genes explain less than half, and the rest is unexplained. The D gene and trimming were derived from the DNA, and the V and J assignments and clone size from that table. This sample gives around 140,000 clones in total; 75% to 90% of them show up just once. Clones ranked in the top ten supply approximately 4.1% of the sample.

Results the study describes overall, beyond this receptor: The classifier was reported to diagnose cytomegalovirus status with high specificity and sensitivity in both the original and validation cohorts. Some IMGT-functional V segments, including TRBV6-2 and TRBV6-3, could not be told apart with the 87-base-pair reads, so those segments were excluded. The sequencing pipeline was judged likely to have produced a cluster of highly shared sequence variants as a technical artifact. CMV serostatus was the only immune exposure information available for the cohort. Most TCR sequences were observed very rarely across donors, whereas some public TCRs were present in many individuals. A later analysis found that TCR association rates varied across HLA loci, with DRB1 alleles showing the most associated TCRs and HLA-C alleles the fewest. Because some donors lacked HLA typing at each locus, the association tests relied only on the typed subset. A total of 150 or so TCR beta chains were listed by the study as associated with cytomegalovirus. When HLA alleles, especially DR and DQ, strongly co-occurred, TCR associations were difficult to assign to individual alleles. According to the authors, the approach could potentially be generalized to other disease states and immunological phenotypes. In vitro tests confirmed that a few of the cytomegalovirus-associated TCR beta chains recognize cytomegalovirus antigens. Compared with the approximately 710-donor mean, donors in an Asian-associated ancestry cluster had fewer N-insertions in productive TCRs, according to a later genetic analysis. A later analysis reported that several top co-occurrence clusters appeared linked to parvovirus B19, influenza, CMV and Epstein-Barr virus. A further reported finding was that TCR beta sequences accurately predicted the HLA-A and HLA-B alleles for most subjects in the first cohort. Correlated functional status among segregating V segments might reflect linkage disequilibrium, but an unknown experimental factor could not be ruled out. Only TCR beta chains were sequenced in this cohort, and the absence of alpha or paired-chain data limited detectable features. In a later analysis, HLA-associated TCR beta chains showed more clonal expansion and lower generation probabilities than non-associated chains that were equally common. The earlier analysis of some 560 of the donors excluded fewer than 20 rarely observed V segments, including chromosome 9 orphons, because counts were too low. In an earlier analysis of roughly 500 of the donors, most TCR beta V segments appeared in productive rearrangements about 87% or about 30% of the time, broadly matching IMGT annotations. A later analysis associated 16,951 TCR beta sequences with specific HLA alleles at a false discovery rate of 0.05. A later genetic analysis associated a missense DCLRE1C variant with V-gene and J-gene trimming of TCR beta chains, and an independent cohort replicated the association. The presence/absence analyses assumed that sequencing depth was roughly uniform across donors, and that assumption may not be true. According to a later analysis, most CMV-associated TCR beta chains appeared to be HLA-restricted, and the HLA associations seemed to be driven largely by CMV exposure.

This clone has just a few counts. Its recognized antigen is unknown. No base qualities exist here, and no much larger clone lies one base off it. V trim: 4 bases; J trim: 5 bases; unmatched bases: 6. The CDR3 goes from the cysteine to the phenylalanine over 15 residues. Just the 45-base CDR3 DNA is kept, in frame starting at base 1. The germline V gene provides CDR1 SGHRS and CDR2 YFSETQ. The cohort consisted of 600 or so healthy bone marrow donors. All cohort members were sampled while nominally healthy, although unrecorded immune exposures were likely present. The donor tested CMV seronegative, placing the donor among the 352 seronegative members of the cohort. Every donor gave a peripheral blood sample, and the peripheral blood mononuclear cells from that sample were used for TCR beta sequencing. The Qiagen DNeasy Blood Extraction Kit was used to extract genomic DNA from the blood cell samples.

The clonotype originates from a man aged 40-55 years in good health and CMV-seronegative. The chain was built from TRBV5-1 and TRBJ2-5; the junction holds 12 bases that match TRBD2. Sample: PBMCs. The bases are TGCGCCAGCAGCCAGCGGACTAGCGGGGCGGAGACCCAGTACTTC. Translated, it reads CASSQRTSGAETQYF.